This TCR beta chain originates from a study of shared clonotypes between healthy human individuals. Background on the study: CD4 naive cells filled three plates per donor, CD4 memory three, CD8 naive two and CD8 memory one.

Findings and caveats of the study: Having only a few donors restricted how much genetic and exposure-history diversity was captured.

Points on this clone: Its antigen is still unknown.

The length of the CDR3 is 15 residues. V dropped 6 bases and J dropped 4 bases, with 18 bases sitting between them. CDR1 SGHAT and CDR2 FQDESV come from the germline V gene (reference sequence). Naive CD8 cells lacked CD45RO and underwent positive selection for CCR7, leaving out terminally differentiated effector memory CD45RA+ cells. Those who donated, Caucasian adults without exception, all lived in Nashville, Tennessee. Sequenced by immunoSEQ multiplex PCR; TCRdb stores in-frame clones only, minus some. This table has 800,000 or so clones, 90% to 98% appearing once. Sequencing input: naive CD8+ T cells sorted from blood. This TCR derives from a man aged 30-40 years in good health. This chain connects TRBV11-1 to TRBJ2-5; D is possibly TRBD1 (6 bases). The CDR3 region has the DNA TGTGCCAGCAGTCCCGGGCCAGGGGCGCGAGAGACCCAGTACTTC. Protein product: CASSPGPGARETQYF.